These 11 T cell receptor beta chains share one sample of origin, sequenced in a study of T cell responses to AZD1222 COVID-19 vaccine. Using immunoSEQ multiplex PCR, the repertoire was profiled, and TCRdb retains in-frame clones only, with some absent. The sample includes more than 100,000 clones, less than 95% of them seen just once. Specimen: peripheral blood, collected on day 0 of AZD1222 vaccination. These receptors were taken from an adult in good health.

V is TRBV7-8 and J is TRBJ1-3; D is undetermined. This CDR3 has 15 residues. Germline V gene sequence: CDR1 SGHVS, CDR2 FQNEAQ. V gave up 6 bases and J gave up 0 bases, with 12 bases separating them. CDR3 amino acids: CASSPQTISGNTIYF. CDR3 DNA: TGTGCCAGCAGTCCTCAAACCATCTCTGGAAACACCATATATTTT.

V usage is TRBV7-8 and J usage is TRBJ1-6; 8 positions agree with TRBD1. J gave up 10 bases and V 5 bases, and 10 bases lay outside the gene matches. The CDR3 contains 15 residues. Germline V gives CDR1 SGHVS, CDR2 FQNEAQ. CDR3 sequence (DNA): TGTGCCAGCAGCCCCCCCCAGGGGGCTGGATCACCCCTCCACTTT. It is translated as CASSPPQGAGSPLHF.

V and J are TRBV7-8 and TRBJ1-2; maybe TRBD1 (5 bases). The germline V gene encodes CDR1 SGHVS and CDR2 FQNEAQ. V was cut by 5 bases and J by 4 bases, with 14 bases left in between. This CDR3 contains 14 residues. CDR3 loop: CASSTRVGVYGYTF. The CDR3 nucleotides read TGTGCCAGCAGCACCAGGGTTGGAGTCTATGGCTACACCTTC.

This rearrangement joins TRBV18 to TRBJ1-1; D is unclear. CDR1 is KGHSH, CDR2 LQKENI, per germline. There are 13 residues in the CDR3. V was pared by 6 bases and J by 3 bases, with 11 bases between. The CDR3, as DNA: TGTGCCAGCTCCACCGGACGGGACACTGAAGCTTTCTTT. Translation gives CASSTGRDTEAFF.

The rearrangement joins TRBV5-8 to TRBJ1-1; TRBD1 matches 9 bases. The V segment lost 2 bases and the J segment 10 bases; nucleotides outside the gene matches: 15. This CDR3 comprises 16 residues. The germline V gene has CDR1 SGHTS and CDR2 YDEGEE. The DNA for the CDR3 is TGTGCCAGCAGCTTCCGAGGGGACAGGGAGGGTAGAGGAGCTTTCTTT. Translated, it gives CASSFRGDREGRGAFF.

This chain links TRBV6-5 with TRBJ1-2; the match to TRBD1 covers 9 bases. CDR1 and CDR2 (germline): MNHEY, SVGAGI. The CDR3 runs 15 residues. The V gene end was trimmed by 6 bases and the J gene end by 7 bases; junction bases not matched to a gene: 12. In DNA form, the CDR3 reads TGTGCCAGCAGAGAGAGGGCGGGGACAGGGCGTGGCTACACCTTC. Protein product: CASRERAGTGRGYTF.

The rearrangement uses TRBV5-1 and TRBJ2-7; TRBD1 matches at 8 bases. V lost 0 bases and J lost 6; bases outside the gene matches: 5. Germline loops: CDR1 SGHRS, CDR2 YFSETQ. CDR3 length: 14 residues. DNA of the CDR3: TGCGCCAGCAGCTTGGGGGACAGGTTGGTCGAGCAGTACTTC. Amino acid sequence: CASSLGDRLVEQYF.

This rearrangement joins TRBV3-1 (or the pseudogene TRBV3-2) to TRBJ1-1, with D unclear. V was clipped by 0 bases and J by 5 bases, with 4 bases between them. The germline CDR1 and CDR2 sequences are LGHDT and YNNKEL (reference sequence). The CDR3 runs 12 residues. The CDR3 DNA sequence: TGTGCCAGCAGCCAAGAGGGAACTGAAGCTTTCTTT. This sequence encodes CASSQEGTEAFF.

J is TRBJ1-3 and V is TRBV6-6; D is unclear. This CDR3 contains 14 residues. Germline V gene lookup returns CDR1 MNHNY and CDR2 SVGAGI (reference sequence). Between the trimmed V and J ends, which lost 3 bases and 2 bases, there was a span of 8 bases. The CDR3, as DNA: TGTGCCAGCAGTTATGGGCAGACTGGAAACACCATATATTTT. Its translation: CASSYGQTGNTIYF.

The V and J genes are TRBV14 and TRBJ2-1; D gene ambiguous. The CDR3 spans 16 residues. CDR1 is SGHDN and CDR2 is FVKESK in the germline V gene. Deletions cut 3 bases from V and 0 bases from J, with 12 bases between. CDR3: CASSHRTLSSYNEQFF. The CDR3 coding sequence is TGTGCCAGCAGCCACCGAACACTGAGCTCCTACAATGAGCAGTTCTTC. Full variable domain (missing parts from reference TRBV14 and TRBJ2-1): EAGVTQFPSHSVIEKGQTVTLRCDPISGHDNLYWYRRVMGKEIKFLLHFVKESKQDESGMPNNRFLAERTGGTYSTLKVQPAELEDSGVYFCASSHRTLSSYNEQFFGPGTRLTVL.

The table lists this clone with a count of one. The chain employs TRBV29-1 and TRBJ1-1; unclear D gene. The CDR3 runs to 13 residues. Trimming took off 2 bases at V and 1 base at J, with 8 bases between the two ends. CDR1 and CDR2 from the germline V gene are SQVTM and ANQGSEA. The CDR3 DNA is TGCAGCGTTGAACCGGGAAAGAACACTGAAGCTTTCTTT. It translates to CSVEPGKNTEAFF.